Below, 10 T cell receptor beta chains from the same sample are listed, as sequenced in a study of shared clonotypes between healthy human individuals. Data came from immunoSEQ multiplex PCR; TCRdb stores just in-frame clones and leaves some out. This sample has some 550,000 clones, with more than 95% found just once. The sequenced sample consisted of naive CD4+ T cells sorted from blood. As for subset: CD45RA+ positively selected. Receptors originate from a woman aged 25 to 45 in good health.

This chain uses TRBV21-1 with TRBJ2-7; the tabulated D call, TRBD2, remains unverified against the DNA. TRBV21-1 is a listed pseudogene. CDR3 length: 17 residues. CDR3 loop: CASSDVCGTSGSYEQYF. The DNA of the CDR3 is TGTGCCAGCAGCGACGTTTGCGGGACTAGCGGTTCCTACGAGCAGTACTTC.

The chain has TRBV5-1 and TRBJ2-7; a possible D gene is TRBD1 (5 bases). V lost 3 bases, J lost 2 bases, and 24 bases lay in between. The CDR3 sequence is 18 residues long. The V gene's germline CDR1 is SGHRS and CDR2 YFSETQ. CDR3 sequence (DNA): TGCGCCAGCAGCTCCCGTTCGGCCAGGGCACGAGATCCCTACGAGCAGTACTTC. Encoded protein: CASSSRSARARDPYEQYF.

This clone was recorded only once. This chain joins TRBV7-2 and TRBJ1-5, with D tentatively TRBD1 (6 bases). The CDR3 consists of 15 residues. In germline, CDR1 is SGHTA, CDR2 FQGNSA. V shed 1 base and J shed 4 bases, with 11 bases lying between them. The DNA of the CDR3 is TGTGCCAGCAGCTTAGAGGGGACATCTAATCAGCCCCAGCATTTT. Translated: CASSLEGTSNQPQHF.

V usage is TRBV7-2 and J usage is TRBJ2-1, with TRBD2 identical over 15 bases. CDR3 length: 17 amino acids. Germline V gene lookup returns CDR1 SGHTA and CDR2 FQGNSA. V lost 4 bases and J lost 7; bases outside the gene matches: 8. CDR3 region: CASSSTFGLAGGNEQFF. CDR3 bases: TGTGCCAGCAGCTCGACGTTTGGACTAGCGGGAGGGAATGAGCAGTTCTTC.

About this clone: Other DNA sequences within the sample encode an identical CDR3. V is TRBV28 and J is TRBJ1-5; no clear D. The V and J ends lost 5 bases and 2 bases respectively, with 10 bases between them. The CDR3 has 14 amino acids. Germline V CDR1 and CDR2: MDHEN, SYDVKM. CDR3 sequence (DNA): TGTGCCAGCAGTCCTCCTCCCGGCAATCAGCCCCAGCATTTT. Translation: CASSPPPGNQPQHF.

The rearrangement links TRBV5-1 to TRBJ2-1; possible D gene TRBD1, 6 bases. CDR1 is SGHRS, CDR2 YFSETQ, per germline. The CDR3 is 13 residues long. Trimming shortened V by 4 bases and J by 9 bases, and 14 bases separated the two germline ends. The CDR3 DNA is TGCGCCAGCAGCCCCACAGGGAGCGGTGAGCAGTTCTTC. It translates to CASSPTGSGEQFF.

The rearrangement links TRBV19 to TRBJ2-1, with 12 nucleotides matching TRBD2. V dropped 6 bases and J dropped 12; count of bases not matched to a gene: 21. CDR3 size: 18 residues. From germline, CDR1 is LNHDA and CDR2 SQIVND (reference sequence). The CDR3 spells CASSKDPPSGRANPAQFF. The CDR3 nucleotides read TGTGCCAGTAGCAAAGATCCCCCTAGCGGGAGGGCTAATCCTGCGCAGTTCTTC.

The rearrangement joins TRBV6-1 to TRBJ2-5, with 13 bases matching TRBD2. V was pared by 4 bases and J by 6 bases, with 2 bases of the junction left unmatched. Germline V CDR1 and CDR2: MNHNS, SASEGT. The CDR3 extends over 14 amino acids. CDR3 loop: CASSGTSGGKTQYF. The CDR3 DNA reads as TGTGCCAGCAGTGGGACTAGCGGGGGAAAGACCCAGTACTTC.

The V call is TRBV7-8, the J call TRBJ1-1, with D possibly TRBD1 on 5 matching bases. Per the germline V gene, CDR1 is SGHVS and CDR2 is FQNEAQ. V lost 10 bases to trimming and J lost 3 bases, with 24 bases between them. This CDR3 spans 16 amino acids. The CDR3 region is CATSKFGVLGDTEAFF. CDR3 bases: TGTGCCACCTCGAAATTTGGGGTATTGGGGGACACTGAAGCTTTCTTT.

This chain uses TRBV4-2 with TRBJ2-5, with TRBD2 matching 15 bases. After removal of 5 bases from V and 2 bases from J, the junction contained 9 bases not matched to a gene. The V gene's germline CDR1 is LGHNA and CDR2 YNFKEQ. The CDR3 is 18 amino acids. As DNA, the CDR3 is TGTGCCAGCAGCAGGCGAGGACTAGCGGGAGGGAAGCAAGAGACCCAGTACTTC. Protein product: CASSRRGLAGGKQETQYF.